This TCR beta chain appears in the sequencing data of a study of blood T cell repertoires in COVID-19 (dated by TCRdb to between 2020 and 2021). Some background on the complete study: Collaborator samples came from the United States, Italy and Spain and covered acute and convalescent phases of COVID-19. The material from the prospective study consisted of cDNA or gDNA derived from T cells, B-cell-depleted T cells, or PBMCs. Where available, HLA class I and class II types were obtained from metadata supplied by the sample provider rather than from assay-based typing. A freely available public database, intended as a resource for researchers studying the immune response to SARS-CoV-2, is where the repertoires were released. Samples came from the ongoing ImmuneRACE study (first 160 participants) plus 1,254 subjects from 6 global collaborators. The sample metadata nearly always contained a de-identified subject ID, COVID-19 status, age in years and sex. The dataset comprised deeply sampled blood TCRbeta repertoires from subjects exposed to, actively infected with, or recovered from COVID-19.

Each collaborating institution followed its own protocols to collect whole blood in K2EDTA tubes. For TCRbeta analysis, collaborators shipped samples in one of three forms: frozen whole blood, isolated PBMCs, or DNA extracted from either of those sample types. This clone was recorded once. Its antigen is still unknown. No base qualities exist here, and no much larger clone lies one base off it. CDR1 and CDR2 (SQVTM, ANQGSEA) derive from the germline V gene. There are 13 amino acids in the CDR3, from cysteine to phenylalanine inclusive. CDR3 DNA only is kept here, 39 bases in frame from base 1. V loses 2 bases at its end and J loses 2 bases; junction bases beyond the gene matches: 1. Paper-wide results and their limitations: How much clinical and demographic metadata was included differed by source and by participant, and the metadata was provided uncurated.

TCRbeta CDR3 regions were amplified from genomic DNA using the immunoSEQ Assay, a bias-controlled multiplex PCR. From the authors' description of their analysis: Nucleated cell counts per sample were estimated from amplification of reference gene primers within the assay. To quantify the absolute abundance of each unique TCRbeta CDR3 rearrangement, sequence reads were collapsed and filtered. For each sample, productive Simpson clonality was calculated as the square root of Simpson's diversity index over productive rearrangements. TCRdb took this table from immuneACCESS and kept in-frame rearrangements with V and J called. Such tables lack part of the clones; where checked against another copy, unresolved V genes explain under half of the gap, and the rest is unexplained. The V and J calls and clone size are taken from that table; D and trimming were inferred from the DNA. The sample table lists 150,000 or so clones, about 91% of them with a count of one. The ten largest clones add up to about 1.5% of the sample.

This chain joins TRBV29-1 to TRBJ1-2; 8 bases in the middle match TRBD1. Sequencing was carried out using peripheral blood. This sequence originates from a woman aged 60 to 75 with acute or convalescent COVID-19. The bases read TGCAGCGTTGAACAGGGGGCCAACTATGGCTACACCTTC. Its protein is CSVEQGANYGYTF.